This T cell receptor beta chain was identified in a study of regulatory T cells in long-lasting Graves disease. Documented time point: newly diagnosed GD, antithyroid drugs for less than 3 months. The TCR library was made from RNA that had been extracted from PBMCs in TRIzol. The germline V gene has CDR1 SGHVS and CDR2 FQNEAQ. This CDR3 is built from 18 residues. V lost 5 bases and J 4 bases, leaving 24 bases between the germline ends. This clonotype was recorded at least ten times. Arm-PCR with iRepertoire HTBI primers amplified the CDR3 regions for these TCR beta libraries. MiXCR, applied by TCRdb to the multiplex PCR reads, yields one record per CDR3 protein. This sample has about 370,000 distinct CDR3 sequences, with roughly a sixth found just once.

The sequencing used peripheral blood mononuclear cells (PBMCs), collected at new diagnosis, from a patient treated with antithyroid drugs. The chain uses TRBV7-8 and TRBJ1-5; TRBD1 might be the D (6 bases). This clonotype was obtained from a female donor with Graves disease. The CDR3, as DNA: TGTGCCAGCAGCGCCCCGCCGGTTATCGACAGGCAAAATCAGCCCCAGCATTTT. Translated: CASSAPPVIDRQNQPQHF.